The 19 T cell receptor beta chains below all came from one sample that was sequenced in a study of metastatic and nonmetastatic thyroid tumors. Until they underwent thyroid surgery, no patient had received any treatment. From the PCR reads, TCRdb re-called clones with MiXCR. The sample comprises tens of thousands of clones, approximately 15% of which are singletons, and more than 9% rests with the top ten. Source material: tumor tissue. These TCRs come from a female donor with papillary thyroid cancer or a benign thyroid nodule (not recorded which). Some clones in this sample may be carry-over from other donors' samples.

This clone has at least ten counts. CDR3 protein: CASSYSQGATGDTQYF. CDR3 nucleotide sequence: TGTGCCAGCAGTTACTCACAGGGGGCTACTGGAGATACGCAGTATTTT. V usage is TRBV6-6 and J usage is TRBJ2-3; 9 bases are shared with TRBD1. CDR3 length: 16 amino acids. In germline, CDR1 is MNHNY, CDR2 SVGAGI (reference sequence). Losses at the gene ends were 0 bases for V and 5 bases for J; bases not matched to a gene: 6.

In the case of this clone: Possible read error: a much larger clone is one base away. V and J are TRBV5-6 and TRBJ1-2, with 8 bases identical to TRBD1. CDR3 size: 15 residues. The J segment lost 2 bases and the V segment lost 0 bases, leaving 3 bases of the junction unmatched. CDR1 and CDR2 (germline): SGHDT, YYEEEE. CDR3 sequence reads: CASSLGQGSNYGYTF. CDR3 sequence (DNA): TGTGCCAGCAGCTTGGGACAGGGGTCGAACTATGGCTACACCTTC.

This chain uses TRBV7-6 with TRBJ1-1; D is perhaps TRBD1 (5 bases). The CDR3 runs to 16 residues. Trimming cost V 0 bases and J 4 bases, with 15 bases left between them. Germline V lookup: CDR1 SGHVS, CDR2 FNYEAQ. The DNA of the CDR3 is TGTGCCAGCAGCTTAGCGCCGGGGCGGGGTAGCACTGAAGCTTTCTTT. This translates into CASSLAPGRGSTEAFF.

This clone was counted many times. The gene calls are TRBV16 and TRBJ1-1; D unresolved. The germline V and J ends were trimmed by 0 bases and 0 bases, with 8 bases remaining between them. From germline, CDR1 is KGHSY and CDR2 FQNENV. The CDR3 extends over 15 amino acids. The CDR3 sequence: CASSQSRGMNTEAFF. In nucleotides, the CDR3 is TGTGCCAGCAGCCAATCCCGGGGAATGAACACTGAAGCTTTCTTT. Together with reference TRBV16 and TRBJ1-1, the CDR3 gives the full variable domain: GEEVAQTPKHLVRGEGQKAKLYCAPIKGHSYVFWYQQVLKNEFKFLISFQNENVFDETGMPKERFSAKCLPNSPCSLEIQATKLEDSAVYFCASSQSRGMNTEAFFGQGTRLTVV.

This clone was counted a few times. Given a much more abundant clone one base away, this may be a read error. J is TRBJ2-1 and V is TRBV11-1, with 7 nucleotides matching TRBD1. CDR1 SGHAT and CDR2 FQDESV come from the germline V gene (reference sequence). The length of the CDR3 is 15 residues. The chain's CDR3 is CASRTPQGLYNERFF. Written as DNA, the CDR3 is TGTGCCAGCAGAACCCCACAGGGGTTGTACAATGAGCGGTTCTTC.

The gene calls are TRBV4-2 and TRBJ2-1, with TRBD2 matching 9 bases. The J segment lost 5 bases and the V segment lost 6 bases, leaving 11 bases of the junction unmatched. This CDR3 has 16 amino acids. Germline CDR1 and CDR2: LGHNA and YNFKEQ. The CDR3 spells CASSPLVSGSNNEQFF. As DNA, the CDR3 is TGTGCCAGCAGTCCATTGGTTAGCGGGAGCAACAATGAGCAGTTCTTC.

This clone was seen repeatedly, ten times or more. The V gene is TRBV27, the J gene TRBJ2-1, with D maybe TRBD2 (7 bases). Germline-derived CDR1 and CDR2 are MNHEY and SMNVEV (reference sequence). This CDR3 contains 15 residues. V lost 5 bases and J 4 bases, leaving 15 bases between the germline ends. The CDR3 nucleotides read TGTGCCAGCAGTCGAGAAGGGGGGGGGTACAATGAGCAGTTCTTC. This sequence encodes CASSREGGGYNEQFF.

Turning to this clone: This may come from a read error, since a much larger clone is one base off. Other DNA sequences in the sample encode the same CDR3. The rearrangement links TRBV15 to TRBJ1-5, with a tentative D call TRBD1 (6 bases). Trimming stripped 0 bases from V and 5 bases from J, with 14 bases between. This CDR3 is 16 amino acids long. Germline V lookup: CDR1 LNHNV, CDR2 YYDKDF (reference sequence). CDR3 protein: CATSRDGRGDDQPQHF. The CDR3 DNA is TGTGCCACCAGCAGAGATGGCAGGGGTGATGATCAGCCCCAGCATTTT.

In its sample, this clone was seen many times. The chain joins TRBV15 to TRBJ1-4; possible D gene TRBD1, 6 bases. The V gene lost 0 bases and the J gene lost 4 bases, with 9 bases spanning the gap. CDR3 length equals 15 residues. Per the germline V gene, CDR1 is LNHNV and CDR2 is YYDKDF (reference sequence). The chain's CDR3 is CATSRDGQFNEKLFF. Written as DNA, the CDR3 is TGTGCCACCAGCAGAGATGGACAGTTTAATGAAAAACTGTTTTTT.

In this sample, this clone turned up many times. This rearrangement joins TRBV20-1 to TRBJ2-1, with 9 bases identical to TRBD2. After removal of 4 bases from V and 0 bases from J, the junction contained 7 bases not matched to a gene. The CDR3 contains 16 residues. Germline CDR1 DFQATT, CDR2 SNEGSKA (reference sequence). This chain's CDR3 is CSATSGVKRSYNEQFF. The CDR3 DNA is TGCAGTGCTACTAGCGGGGTAAAACGCTCCTACAATGAGCAGTTCTTC.

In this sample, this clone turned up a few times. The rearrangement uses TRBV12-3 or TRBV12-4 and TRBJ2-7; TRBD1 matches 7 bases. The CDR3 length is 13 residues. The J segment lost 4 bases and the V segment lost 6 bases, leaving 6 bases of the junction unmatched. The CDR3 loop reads CASSRNRGYEQYF. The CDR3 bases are TGTGCCAGCAGCAGAAACAGGGGATACGAGCAGTACTTC.

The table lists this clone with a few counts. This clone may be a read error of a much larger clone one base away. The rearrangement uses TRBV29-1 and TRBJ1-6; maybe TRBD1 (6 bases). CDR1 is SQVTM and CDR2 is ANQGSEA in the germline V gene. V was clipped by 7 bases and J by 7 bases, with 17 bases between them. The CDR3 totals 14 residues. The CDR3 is CSARRDTKNSPLHF. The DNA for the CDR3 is TGCAGCGCTAGACGGGACACCAAGAATTCACCCCTCCACTTT. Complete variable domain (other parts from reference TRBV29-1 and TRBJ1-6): SAVISQKPSRDICQRGTSLTIQCQVDSQVTMMFWYRQQPGQSLTLIATANQGSEATYESGFVIDKFPISRPNLTFSTLTVSNMSPEDSSIYLCSARRDTKNSPLHFGNGTRLTVT.

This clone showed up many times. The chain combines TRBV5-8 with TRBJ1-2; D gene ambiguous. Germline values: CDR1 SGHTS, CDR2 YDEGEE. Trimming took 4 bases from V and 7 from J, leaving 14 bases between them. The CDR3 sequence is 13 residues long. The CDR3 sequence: CASSPGGFGGYTF. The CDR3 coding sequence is TGTGCCAGCAGCCCGGGAGGGTTCGGTGGCTACACCTTC. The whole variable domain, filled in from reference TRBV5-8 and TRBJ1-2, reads EAGVTQSPTHLIKTRGQQATLRCSPISGHTSVYWYQQALGLGLQFLLWYDEGEERNRGNFPPRFSGRQFPNYSSELNVNALELEDSALYLCASSPGGFGGYTFGSGTRLTVV.

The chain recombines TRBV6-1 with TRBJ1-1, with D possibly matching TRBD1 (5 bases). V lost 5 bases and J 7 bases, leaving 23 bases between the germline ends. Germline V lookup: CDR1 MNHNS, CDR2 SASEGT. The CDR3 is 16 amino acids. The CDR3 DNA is TGTGCCAGCAGTCCCCAGGGTGTTGGGGGAGAGCTTGAAGCTTTCTTT. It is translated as CASSPQGVGGELEAFF.

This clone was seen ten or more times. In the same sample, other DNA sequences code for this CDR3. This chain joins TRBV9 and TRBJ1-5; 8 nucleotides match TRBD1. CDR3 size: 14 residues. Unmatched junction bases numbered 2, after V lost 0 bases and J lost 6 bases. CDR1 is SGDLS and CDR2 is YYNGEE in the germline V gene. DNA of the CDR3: TGTGCCAGCAGCGTAGGGCAGGGGGCTCAGCCCCAGCATTTT. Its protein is CASSVGQGAQPQHF. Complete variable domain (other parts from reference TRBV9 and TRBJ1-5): DSGVTQTPKHLITATGQRVTLRCSPRSGDLSVYWYQQSLDQGLQFLIQYYNGEERAKGNILERFSAQQFPDLHSELNLSSLELGDSALYFCASSVGQGAQPQHFGDGTRLSIL.

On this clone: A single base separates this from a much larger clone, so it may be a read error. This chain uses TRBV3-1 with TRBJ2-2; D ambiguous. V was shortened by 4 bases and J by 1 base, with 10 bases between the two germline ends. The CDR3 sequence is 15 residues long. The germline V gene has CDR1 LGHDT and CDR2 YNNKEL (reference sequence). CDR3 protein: CASSPKSVNTGELFF. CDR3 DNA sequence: TGTGCCAGCAGCCCGAAGAGTGTGAACACCGGGGAGCTGTTTTTT. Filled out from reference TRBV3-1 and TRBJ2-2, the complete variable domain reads DTAVSQTPKYLVTQMGNDKSIKCEQNLGHDTMYWYKQDSKKFLKIMFSYNNKELIINETVPNRFSPKSPDKAHLNLHINSLELGDSAVYFCASSPKSVNTGELFFGEGSRLTVL.

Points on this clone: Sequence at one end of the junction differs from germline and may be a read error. This chain's CDR3 is CASSASGRSGDTRYF. The CDR3 coding sequence is TGTGCCAGCAGCGCGAGCGGTAGGTCCGGAGATACGCGGTATTTT. This chain links TRBV11-1 with TRBJ2-3; D is perhaps TRBD2 (5 bases). Germline values: CDR1 SGHAT, CDR2 FQDESV (reference sequence). The CDR3 extends over 15 amino acids.

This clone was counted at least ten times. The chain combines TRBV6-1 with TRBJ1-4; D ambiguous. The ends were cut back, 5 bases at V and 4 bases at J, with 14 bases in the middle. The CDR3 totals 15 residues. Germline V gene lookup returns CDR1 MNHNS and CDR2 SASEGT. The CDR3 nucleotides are TGTGCCAGCAGTAGGTGGGAGGATTATAATGAAAAACTGTTTTTT. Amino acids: CASSRWEDYNEKLFF.

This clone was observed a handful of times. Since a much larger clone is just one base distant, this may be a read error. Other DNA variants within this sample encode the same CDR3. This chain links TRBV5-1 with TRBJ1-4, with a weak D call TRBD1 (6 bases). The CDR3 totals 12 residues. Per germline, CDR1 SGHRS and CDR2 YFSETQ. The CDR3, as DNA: TGTGCCAGCAGCTCTGACAGGGAAAAACTGTTTTTT. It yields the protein CASSSDREKLFF.